This is a list of T cell receptor beta chains from one sample in a study of T cells in tuberculosis. Produced via immunoSEQ multiplex PCR; TCRdb's table is partial and in-frame only. The data show over 25,000 clones, roughly 94% seen once. The sequenced sample was PBMCs, obtained at tuberculosis diagnosis. These receptors came from an adult with tuberculosis. Some clones in this sample may be carry-over from other donors' samples. The CDR3 runs from the conserved cysteine through the conserved F or W. D genes are given only for firm matches. Not all rows give a size; the values are once, few, many and, for expanded clones, a class.

TRBV19,NA,NA,TRBJ1-2,TGTGCCAGTATCAGGGGACATCCAGCTAACTATGGCTACACCTTC,CASIRGHPANYGYTF
TRBV30,TRBD1,NA,TRBJ1-6,TGTGCCTGGAGCCCGGGACAGGATTCACCCCTCCACTTT,CAWSPGQDSPLHF
TRBV19,NA,NA,TRBJ1-5,TGTGCCAGTAGTATCTTCACAGGGTTAAGCAATCAGCCCCAGCATTTT,CASSIFTGLSNQPQHF
TRBV5-1,TRBD1,NA,TRBJ2-7,TGCGCCAGCAGCGGCGACAGGGGGGACTACGAGCAGTACTTC,CASSGDRGDYEQYF
TRBV5-1,NA,NA,TRBJ2-2,TGCGCCAGCAGCTCCAACATAAACACCGGGGAGCTGTTTTTT,CASSSNINTGELFF
TRBV21-1,NA,few,TRBJ2-7,TGTGCCAGCAGCAGCGTCGGGAGAGAGGTGCCCCTGCACTACGAGCAGTACTTC,CASSSVGREVPLHYEQYF
TRBV27,NA,NA,TRBJ1-2,TGTGCCAGCAGTCCCCAGGGTCGGGGCTACACCTTC,CASSPQGRGYTF
TRBV2,NA,NA,TRBJ1-4,TGTGCCAGCAGTGCGAGCCTCCGGGAAAAACTGTTTTTT,CASSASLREKLFF
TRBV9,NA,few,TRBJ1-4,TGTGCCAGCAGCCCCCGAGAAGTTCGCGGTGAAAAACTGTTTTTT,CASSPREVRGEKLFF
TRBV5-6,NA,NA,TRBJ1-5,TGTGCCAGCAGCTTGGGGTCGGGTGGAGATAGCAATCAGCCCCAGCATTTT,CASSLGSGGDSNQPQHF
TRBV5-1,NA,NA,TRBJ1-3,TGCGCCAGCAGCTTGGTAGCAGGGGCATCTGGAAACACCATATATTTT,CASSLVAGASGNTIYF
TRBV27,TRBD2,NA,TRBJ2-7,TGTGCCAGCAGTTTATCCTTTAGCCTAGCGGGGGCTTCCTACGAGCAGTACTTC,CASSLSFSLAGASYEQYF
TRBV12-5,TRBD1,NA,TRBJ1-5,TGTGCTAGTGGTTGGACAGGGTCCAATCAGCCCCAGCATTTT,CASGWTGSNQPQHF
TRBV19,NA,NA,TRBJ1-2,TGTGCCAGTAGTTCCTCACAGTTCTATGGCTACACCTTC,CASSSSQFYGYTF
TRBV9,TRBD1,NA,TRBJ1-2,TGTGCCAGCAGCCCCCGGACAGGGGTGGAGGGCTACACCTTC,CASSPRTGVEGYTF
TRBV12-5,NA,NA,TRBJ2-2,TGTGCTAGTGGTTCCCCAAACGGGGAGCTGTTTTTT,CASGSPNGELFF
TRBV5-1,NA,NA,TRBJ2-2,TGCGCCAGCAGCGTCGACAGCCCTACTAACACCGGGGAGCTGTTTTTT,CASSVDSPTNTGELFF
TRBV29-1,NA,NA,TRBJ1-2,TGCAGCGTTTCACACCACTATGGCTACACCTTC,CSVSHHYGYTF
TRBV6-5,NA,NA,TRBJ2-5,TGTGCCAGCAGTTACTCGTTAGGGGCTAGGGAGACCCAGTACTTC,CASSYSLGARETQYF
TRBV5-1,NA,NA,TRBJ2-3,TGCGCCAGCAGCTTGGCCGGGGGCGGGGGCCGCACAGATACGCAGTATTTT,CASSLAGGGGRTDTQYF
TRBV2,TRBD1,NA,TRBJ1-2,TGTGCCAGCAGTCATAGAGGACAGGGGAATGGCTACACCTTC,CASSHRGQGNGYTF
TRBV5-6,NA,NA,TRBJ1-5,TGTGCCAGCAGCTTGGCCGGGAATAATCAGCCCCAGCATTTT,CASSLAGNNQPQHF
TRBV6-1,TRBD1,NA,TRBJ1-2,TGTGCCAGCAGTATTGAGACAGGGACATTCTATGGCTACACCTTC,CASSIETGTFYGYTF
TRBV6-5,NA,NA,TRBJ1-4,TGTGCCAGCAGATCCGGGGATTTTAATGAAAAACTGTTTTTT,CASRSGDFNEKLFF
TRBV19,TRBD1,NA,TRBJ1-5,TGTGCCAGTAACCACAGGGGGCAAGTTGATTATCAGCCCCAGCATTTT,CASNHRGQVDYQPQHF
TRBV25-1,NA,NA,TRBJ1-2,TGTGCCAGCAGTGTGGGGGCCTCTAACTATGGCTACACCTTC,CASSVGASNYGYTF
TRBV5-1,TRBD1,NA,TRBJ1-1,TGCGCCAGCAGCACGGGACAGAGGAACACTGAAGCTTTCTTT,CASSTGQRNTEAFF
TRBV7-6,TRBD1,NA,TRBJ2-2,TGTGCCAGCTCAGCCCTTACAGGGGTGGTCACCGGGGAGCTGTTTTTT,CASSALTGVVTGELFF
TRBV21-1,NA,NA,TRBJ1-2,TGTGCCTCCTGGACAGGGGGCGACTATGGCTACACCTTC,CASWTGGDYGYTF
TRBV5-1,NA,NA,TRBJ1-6,TGCGCCAGCACCGAGGGTTTAAGTAATTCACCCCTCCACTTT,CASTEGLSNSPLHF
TRBV5-7,NA,NA,TRBJ2-7,TGTGCCAGCAGCCTGGACCGAGACTCCTACGAGCAGTACTTC,CASSLDRDSYEQYF
TRBV29-1,NA,NA,TRBJ1-6,TGCAGCGCCCCTACGGGGGGCCCCCCATCACCCCTCCACTTT,CSAPTGGPPSPLHF
TRBV11-2,TRBD1,few,TRBJ1-2,TGTGCCAGCAGCCCCGGACAGGACTATGGCTACACCTTC,CASSPGQDYGYTF
TRBV19,NA,NA,TRBJ1-4,TGTGCCAGTAGCCCGACACAGGGCTCTGATCATGAAAAACTGTTTTTT,CASSPTQGSDHEKLFF
TRBV19,TRBD1,NA,TRBJ1-5,TGTGCCAGTAGTCCCTTTGGGACAGTCTATGCCAATCAGCCCCAGCATTTT,CASSPFGTVYANQPQHF
TRBV6-1,TRBD1,NA,TRBJ2-7,TGTGCCAGCAGTGAACAGGGGGACGAGCAGTACTTC,CASSEQGDEQYF
TRBV6-5,NA,NA,TRBJ2-2,TGTGCCAGCAGTTACGCGATAGCTACCACCGGGGAGCTGTTTTTT,CASSYAIATTGELFF
TRBV19,NA,NA,TRBJ1-2,TGTGCCAGTAGCTTGGGAAACACGGGATATGGCTACACCTTC,CASSLGNTGYGYTF
TRBV19,TRBD2,NA,TRBJ2-6,TGTGCCAGTAGGCCTGGACTAGCGGGCTCCTCTGGGGCCAACGTCCTGACTTTC,CASRPGLAGSSGANVLTF
TRBV11-2,NA,NA,TRBJ1-1,TGTGCCAGCAGCTTTGGGCCCCACGGTAACACTGAAGCTTTCTTT,CASSFGPHGNTEAFF
TRBV5-1,NA,once,TRBJ1-1,TGCGCCAGCAGCCACGGGGCGGGGTACACTGAAGCTTTCTTT,CASSHGAGYTEAFF